This T cell receptor beta chain was captured in a study of blood T cell repertoires in COVID-19. Study details: Collection of acute and convalescent COVID-19 samples took place in the United States, Italy and Spain. PBMCs, B-cell-depleted T cells, or T cells provided the cDNA or gDNA that made up the material.

In the original processing: For nucleated cells, counts were estimated from reference gene primer amplification. Repertoires were generated with immunoSEQ multiplex PCR, while TCRdb's copy carries only in-frame clones and drops some. V and J calls and clone size are copied from that table; D and trimming were computed from the DNA. The data hold around 160,000 clones, with almost 90% observed a single time. Trimming removed 3 bases from V and 3 bases from J, with 14 bases in between. The CDR3 sequence is 15 residues long. Germline assignment: CDR1 SGHNT and CDR2 YYREEE (reference sequence). The sequence derives from a human donor in a cohort sampled during active COVID-19. V gene TRBV5-4 combines with J gene TRBJ2-3; D not resolved. The specimen was peripheral blood. The DNA for the CDR3 is TGTGCCAGCAGCTCCGGCGGCCCTAGGACAGATACGCAGTATTTT. It translates to CASSSGGPRTDTQYF.